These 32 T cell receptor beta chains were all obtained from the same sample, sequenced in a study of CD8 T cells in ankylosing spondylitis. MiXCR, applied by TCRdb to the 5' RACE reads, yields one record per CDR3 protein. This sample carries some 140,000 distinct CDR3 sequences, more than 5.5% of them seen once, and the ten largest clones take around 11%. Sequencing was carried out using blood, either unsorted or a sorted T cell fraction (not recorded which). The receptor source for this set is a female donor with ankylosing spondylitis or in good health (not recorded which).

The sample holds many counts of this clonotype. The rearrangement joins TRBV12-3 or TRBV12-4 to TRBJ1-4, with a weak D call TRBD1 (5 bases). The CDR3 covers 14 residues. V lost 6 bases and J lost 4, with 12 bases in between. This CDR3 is CASSPGTFNEKLFF. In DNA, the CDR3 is TGTGCCAGCAGCCCCGGGACGTTTAATGAAAAACTGTTTTTT.

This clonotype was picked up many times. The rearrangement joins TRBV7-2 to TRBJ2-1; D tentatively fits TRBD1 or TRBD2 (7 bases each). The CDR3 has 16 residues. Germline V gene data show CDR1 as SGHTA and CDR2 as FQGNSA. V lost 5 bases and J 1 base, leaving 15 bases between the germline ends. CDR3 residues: CASSPVRGGSYNEQFF. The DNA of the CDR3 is TGTGCCAGCAGCCCGGTCAGGGGGGGGTCCTACAATGAGCAGTTCTTC.

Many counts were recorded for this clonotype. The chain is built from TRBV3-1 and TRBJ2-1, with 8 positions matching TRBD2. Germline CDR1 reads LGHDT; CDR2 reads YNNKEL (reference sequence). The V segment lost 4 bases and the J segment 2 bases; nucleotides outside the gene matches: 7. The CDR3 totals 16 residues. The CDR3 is CASSRSPGGAYNEQFF. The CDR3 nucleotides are TGTGCCAGCAGCCGGTCCCCGGGGGGGGCCTACAATGAGCAGTTCTTC.

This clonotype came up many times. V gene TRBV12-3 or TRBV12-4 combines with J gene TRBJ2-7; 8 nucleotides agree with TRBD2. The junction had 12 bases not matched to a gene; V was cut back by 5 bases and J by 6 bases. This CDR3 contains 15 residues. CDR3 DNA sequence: TGTGCCAGCAGTGGGGGGGGACTAGTGCCGGCCGAGCAGTACTTC. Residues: CASSGGGLVPAEQYF.

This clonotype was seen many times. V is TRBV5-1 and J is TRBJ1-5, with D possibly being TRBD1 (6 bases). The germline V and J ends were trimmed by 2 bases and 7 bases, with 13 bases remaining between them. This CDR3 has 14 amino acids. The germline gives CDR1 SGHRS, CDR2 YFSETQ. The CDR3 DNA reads TGCGCCAGCAGCTTAGGGGCAGGGGAGCAGCCCCAGCATTTT. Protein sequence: CASSLGAGEQPQHF.

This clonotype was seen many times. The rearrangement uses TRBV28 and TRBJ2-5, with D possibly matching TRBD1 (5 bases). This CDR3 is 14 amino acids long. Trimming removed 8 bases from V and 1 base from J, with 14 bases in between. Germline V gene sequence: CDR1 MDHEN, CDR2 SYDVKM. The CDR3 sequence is CASSAPDSQETQYF. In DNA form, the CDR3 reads TGTGCCAGCTCCGCCCCCGACAGCCAAGAGACCCAGTACTTC.

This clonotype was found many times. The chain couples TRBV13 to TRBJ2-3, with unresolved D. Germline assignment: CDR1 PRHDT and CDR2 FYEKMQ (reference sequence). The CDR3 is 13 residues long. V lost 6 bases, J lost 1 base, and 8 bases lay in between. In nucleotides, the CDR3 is TGTGCCAGCAGGTTAAGAGGCACAGATACGCAGTATTTT. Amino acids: CASRLRGTDTQYF.

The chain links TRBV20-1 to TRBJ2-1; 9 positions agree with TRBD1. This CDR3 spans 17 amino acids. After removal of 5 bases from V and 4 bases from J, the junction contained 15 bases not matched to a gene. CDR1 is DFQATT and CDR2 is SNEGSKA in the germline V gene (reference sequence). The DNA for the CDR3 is TGCAGTGCTTCCGGGACAGGGAAAATTGTAGGATACAATGAGCAGTTCTTC. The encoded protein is CSASGTGKIVGYNEQFF.

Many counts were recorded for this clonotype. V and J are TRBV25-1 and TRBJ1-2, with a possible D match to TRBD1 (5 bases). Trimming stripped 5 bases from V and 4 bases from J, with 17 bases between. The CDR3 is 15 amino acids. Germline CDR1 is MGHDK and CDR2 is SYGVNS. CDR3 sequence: CASSNDPGHGYGYTF. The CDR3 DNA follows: TGTGCCAGCAGTAATGACCCGGGGCATGGCTATGGCTACACCTTC.

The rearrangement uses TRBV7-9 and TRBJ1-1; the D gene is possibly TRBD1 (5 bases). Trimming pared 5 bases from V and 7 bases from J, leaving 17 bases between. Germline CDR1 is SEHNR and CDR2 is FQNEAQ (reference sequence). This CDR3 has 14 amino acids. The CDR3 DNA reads TGTGCCAGCAGCCTCCTCCGGGACCCAGGTGAAGCTTTCTTT. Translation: CASSLLRDPGEAFF.

The CDR3 here is CASSLELGRSDTQYF. The CDR3 DNA follows: TGTGCCAGCAGCTTAGAACTCGGCAGGTCAGATACGCAGTATTTT. The chain has TRBV7-2 and TRBJ2-3; D is undetermined. The length of the CDR3 is 15 residues. V lost 1 base and J 4 bases, leaving 12 bases between the germline ends. The germline CDR1 and CDR2 sequences are SGHTA and FQGNSA.

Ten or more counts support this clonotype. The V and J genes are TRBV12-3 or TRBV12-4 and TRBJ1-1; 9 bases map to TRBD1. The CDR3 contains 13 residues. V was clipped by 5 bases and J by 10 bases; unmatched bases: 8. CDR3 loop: CASSPGTGTTAFF. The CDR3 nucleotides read TGTGCCAGCAGTCCCGGGACAGGGACGACAGCTTTCTTT.

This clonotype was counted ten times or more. CDR3 bases: TGTGCCAGCAGCTCTACACCGACTTCTAACTATGGCTACACCTTC. Translation: CASSSTPTSNYGYTF. The chain couples TRBV4-2 to TRBJ1-2; D gene ambiguous. CDR3 length equals 15 residues. Germline V gene data show CDR1 as LGHNA and CDR2 as YNFKEQ. V lost 5 bases, J lost 0 bases, and 13 bases lay in between.

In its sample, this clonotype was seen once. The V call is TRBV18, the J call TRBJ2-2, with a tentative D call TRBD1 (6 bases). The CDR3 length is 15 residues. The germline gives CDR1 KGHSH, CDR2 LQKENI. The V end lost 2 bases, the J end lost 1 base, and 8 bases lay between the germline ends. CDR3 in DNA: TGTGCCAGCTCACCATCGACAGGGAACACCGGGGAGCTGTTTTTT. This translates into CASSPSTGNTGELFF.

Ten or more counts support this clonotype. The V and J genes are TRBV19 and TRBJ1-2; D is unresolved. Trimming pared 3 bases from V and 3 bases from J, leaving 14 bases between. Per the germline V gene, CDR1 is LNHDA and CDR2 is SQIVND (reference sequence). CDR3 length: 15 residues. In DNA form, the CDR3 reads TGTGCCAGTAGTATGACTGGGCCGGGAGACTATGGCTACACCTTC. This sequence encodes CASSMTGPGDYGYTF.

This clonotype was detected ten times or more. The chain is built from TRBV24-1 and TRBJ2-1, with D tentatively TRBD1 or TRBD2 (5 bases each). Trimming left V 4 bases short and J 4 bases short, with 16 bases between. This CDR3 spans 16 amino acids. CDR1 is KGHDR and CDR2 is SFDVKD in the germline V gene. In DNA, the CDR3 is TGTGCCACCAGTGAAAATCAGGGACCCGGGTACAATGAGCAGTTCTTC. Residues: CATSENQGPGYNEQFF.

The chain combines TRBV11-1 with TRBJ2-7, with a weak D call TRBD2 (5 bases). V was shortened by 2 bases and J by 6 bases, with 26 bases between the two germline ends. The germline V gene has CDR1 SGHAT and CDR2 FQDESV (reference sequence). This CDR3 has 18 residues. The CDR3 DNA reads TGTGCCAGCAGCTTATTCGGGTCGGGGTCTCTTTTAAACCGCGAGCAGTACTTC. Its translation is CASSLFGSGSLLNREQYF. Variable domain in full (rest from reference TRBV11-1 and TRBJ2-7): EAEVAQSPRYKITEKSQAVAFWCDPISGHATLYWYRQILGQGPELLVQFQDESVVDDSQLPKDRFSAERLKGVDSTLKIQPAELGDSAMYLCASSLFGSGSLLNREQYFGPGTRLTVT.

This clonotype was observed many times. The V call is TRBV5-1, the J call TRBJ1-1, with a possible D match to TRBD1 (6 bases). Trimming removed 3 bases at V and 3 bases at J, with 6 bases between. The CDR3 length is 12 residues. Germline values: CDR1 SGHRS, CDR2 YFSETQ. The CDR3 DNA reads TGCGCCAGCAGCTCAGGGGACACTGAAGCTTTCTTT. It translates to CASSSGDTEAFF. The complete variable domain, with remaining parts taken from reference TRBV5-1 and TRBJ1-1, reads KAGVTQTPRYLIKTRGQQVTLSCSPISGHRSVSWYQQTPGQGLQFLFEYFSETQRNKGNFPGRFSGRQFSNSRSEMNVSTLELGDSALYLCASSSGDTEAFFGQGTRLTVV.

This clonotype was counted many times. The CDR3 sequence is CSVVGGSPEQYF. CDR3 DNA: TGCAGCGTTGTAGGGGGGTCTCCCGAGCAGTACTTC. The rearrangement joins TRBV29-1 to TRBJ2-7, with D perhaps being TRBD1 or TRBD2 (6 bases each). Germline V gene data show CDR1 as SQVTM and CDR2 as ANQGSEA. Trimming removed 4 bases at V and 6 bases at J, with 13 bases between. The CDR3 is 12 residues long.

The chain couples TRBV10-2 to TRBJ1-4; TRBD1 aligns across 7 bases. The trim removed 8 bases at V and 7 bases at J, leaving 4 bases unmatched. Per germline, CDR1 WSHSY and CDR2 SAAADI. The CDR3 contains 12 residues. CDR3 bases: TGCGCCAGCGGCTCAGGGGGTGAAAAACTGTTTTTT. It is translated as CASGSGGEKLFF.

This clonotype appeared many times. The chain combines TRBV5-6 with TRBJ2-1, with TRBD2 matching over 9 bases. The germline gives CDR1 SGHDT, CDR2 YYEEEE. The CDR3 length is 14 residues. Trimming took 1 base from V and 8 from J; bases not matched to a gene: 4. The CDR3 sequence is CASSLPSGVDEQFF. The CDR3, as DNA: TGTGCCAGCAGCTTGCCTAGCGGGGTTGATGAGCAGTTCTTC.

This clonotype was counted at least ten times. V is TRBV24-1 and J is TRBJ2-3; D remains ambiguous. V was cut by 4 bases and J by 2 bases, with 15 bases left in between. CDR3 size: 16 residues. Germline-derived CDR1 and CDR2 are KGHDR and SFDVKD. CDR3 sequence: CATSDHHPDNTDTQYF. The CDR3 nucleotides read TGTGCCACCAGTGACCACCACCCCGATAACACAGATACGCAGTATTTT.

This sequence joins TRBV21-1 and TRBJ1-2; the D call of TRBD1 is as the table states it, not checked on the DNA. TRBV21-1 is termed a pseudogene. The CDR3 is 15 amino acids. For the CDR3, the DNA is TGTGCCAGCAGCTCCCGGTGGCCCTTTAACTATGGCTACACCTTC. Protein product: CASSSRWPFNYGYTF.

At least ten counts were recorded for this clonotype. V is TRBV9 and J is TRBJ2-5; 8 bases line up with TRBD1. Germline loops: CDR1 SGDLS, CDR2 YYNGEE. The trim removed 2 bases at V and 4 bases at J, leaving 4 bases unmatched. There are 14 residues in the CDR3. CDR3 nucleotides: TGTGCCAGCAGCGTGGGGACAGGTACAGAGACCCAGTACTTC. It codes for CASSVGTGTETQYF.

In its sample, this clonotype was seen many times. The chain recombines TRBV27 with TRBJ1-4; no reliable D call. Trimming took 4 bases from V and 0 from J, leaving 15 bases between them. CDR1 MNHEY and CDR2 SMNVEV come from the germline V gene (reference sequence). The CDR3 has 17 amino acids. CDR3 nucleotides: TGTGCCAGCAGTTCCCGCAGGAACTTTTCAACTAATGAAAAACTGTTTTTT. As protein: CASSSRRNFSTNEKLFF. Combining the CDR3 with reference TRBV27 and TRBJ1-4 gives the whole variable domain EAQVTQNPRYLITVTGKKLTVTCSQNMNHEYMSWYRQDPGLGLRQIYYSMNVEVTDKGDVPEGYKVSRKEKRNFPLILESPSPNQTSLYFCASSSRRNFSTNEKLFFGSGTQLSVL.

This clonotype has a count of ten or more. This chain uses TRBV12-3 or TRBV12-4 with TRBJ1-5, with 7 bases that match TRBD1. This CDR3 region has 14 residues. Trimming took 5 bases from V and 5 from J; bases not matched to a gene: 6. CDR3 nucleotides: TGTGCCAGCAGTGCGGACAGGAGCGATCAGCCCCAGCATTTT. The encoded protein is CASSADRSDQPQHF.

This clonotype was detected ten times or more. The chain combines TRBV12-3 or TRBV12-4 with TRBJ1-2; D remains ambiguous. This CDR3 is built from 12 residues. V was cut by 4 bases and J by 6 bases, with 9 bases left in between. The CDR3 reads CASSSWNDGYTF. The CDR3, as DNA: TGTGCCAGCAGTTCCTGGAATGATGGCTACACCTTC.

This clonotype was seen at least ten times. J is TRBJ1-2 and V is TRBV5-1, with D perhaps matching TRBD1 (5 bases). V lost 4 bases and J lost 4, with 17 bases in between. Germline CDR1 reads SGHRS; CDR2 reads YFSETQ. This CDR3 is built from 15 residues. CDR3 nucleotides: TGCGCCAGCAGCCCAGGGACCTCCCCGGCCTATGGCTACACCTTC. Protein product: CASSPGTSPAYGYTF.

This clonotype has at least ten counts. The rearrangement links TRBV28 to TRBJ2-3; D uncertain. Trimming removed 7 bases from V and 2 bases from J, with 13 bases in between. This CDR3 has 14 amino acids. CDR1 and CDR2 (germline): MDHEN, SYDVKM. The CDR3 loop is CASTHPPTTDTQYF. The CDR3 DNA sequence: TGTGCCAGCACCCACCCGCCCACCACAGATACGCAGTATTTT.

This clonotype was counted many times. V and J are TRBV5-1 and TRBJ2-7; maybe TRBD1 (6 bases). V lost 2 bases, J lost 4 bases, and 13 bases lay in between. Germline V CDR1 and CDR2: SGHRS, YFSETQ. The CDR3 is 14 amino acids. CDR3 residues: CASSFAGVEYEQYF. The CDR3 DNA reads TGCGCCAGCAGCTTTGCAGGGGTTGAGTACGAGCAGTACTTC.

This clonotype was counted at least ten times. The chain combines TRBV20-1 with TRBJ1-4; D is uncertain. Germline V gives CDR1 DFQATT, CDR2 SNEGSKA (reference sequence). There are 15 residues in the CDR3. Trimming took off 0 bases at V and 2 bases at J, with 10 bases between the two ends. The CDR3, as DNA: TGCAGTGCTAGAGATGAATGGGTCACTAATGAAAAACTGTTTTTT. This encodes CSARDEWVTNEKLFF.

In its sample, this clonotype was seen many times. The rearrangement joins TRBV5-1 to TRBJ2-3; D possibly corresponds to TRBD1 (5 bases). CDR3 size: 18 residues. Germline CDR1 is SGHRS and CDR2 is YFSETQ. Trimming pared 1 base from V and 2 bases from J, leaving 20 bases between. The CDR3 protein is CASSLRSQSGSNTDTQYF. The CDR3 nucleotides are TGCGCCAGCAGCTTGAGATCCCAGTCAGGGTCTAACACAGATACGCAGTATTTT.